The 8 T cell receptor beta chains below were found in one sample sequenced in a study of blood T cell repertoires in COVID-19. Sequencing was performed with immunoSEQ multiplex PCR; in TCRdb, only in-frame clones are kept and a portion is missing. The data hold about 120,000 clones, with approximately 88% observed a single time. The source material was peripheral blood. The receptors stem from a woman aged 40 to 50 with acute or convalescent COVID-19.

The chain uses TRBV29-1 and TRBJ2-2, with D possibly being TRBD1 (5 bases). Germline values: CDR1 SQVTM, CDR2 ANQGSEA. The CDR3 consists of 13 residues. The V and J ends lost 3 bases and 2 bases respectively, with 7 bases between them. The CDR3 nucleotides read TGCAGCGTTGACAGGGCCAACACCGGGGAGCTGTTTTTT. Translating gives CSVDRANTGELFF.

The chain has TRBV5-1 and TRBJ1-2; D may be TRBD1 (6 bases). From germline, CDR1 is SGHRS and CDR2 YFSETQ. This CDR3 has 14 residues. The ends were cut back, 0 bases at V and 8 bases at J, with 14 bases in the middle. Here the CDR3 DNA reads TGCGCCAGCAGCTTGGAAACAGGGAGTGAAGGCTACACCTTC. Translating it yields CASSLETGSEGYTF. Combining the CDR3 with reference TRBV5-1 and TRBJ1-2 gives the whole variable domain KAGVTQTPRYLIKTRGQQVTLSCSPISGHRSVSWYQQTPGQGLQFLFEYFSETQRNKGNFPGRFSGRQFSNSRSEMNVSTLELGDSALYLCASSLETGSEGYTFGSGTRLTVV.

CDR3 nucleotide sequence: TGCGCCAGCAGTGAAAGCCCCGGGGGAGATACGCAGTATTTT. This gives the protein CASSESPGGDTQYF. The chain carries TRBV10-1 and TRBJ2-3, with a weak D call TRBD2 (6 bases). The ends were cut back, 3 bases at V and 5 bases at J, with 12 bases in the middle. The CDR3 totals 14 residues. Looked up from germline, CDR1 is WNHNN and CDR2 is SYGVQD (reference sequence).

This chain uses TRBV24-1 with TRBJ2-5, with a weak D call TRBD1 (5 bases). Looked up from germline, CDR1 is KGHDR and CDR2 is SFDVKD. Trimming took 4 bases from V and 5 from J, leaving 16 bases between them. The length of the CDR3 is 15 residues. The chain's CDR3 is CATSDPRTIDETQYF. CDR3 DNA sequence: TGTGCCACCAGTGACCCCCGGACAATCGACGAGACCCAGTACTTC.

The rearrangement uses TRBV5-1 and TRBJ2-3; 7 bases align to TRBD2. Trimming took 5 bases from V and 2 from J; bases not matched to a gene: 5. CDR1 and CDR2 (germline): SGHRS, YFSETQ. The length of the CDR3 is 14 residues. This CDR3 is CASRGGTTTDTQYF. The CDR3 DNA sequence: TGCGCCAGCAGGGGGGGGACTACCACAGATACGCAGTATTTT.

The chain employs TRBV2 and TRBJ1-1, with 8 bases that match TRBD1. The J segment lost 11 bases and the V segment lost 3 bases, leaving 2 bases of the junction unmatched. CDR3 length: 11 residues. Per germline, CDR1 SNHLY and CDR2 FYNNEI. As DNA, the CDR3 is TGTGCCAGCAGTGAGAACAGGGGGGCTTTCTTT. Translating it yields CASSENRGAFF.

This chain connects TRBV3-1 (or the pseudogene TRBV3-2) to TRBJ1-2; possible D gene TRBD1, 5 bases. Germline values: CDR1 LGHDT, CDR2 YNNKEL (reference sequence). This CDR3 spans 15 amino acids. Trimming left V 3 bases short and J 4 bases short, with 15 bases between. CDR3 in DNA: TGTGCCAGCAGCCAGGCCCCCGGGGGAGGCTATGGCTACACCTTC. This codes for CASSQAPGGGYGYTF.

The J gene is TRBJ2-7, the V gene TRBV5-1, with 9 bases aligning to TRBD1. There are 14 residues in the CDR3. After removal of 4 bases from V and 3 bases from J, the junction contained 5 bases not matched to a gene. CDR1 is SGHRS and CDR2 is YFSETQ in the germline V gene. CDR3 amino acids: CASSTADRGYEQYF. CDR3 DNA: TGCGCCAGCAGCACTGCGGACAGGGGCTACGAGCAGTACTTC.